Each of the 3 T cell receptor beta chains below was sequenced from the same sample in a study of T cells after yellow fever vaccination. TCRdb recomputed calls from the 5' RACE reads with MiXCR, one row per CDR3 protein. Of around 340,000 distinct CDR3 sequences listed, roughly 8.7% were seen once; the top ten hold roughly 18%. The material sequenced was PBMCs, taken on the day of the first yellow fever vaccination. The receptor source for this set is a man between 18 and 35 years old who received the YFV17D yellow fever vaccine.

This clonotype has only a few counts. The rearrangement joins TRBV12-3 or TRBV12-4 to TRBJ2-7, with 7 bases that match TRBD2. V lost 5 bases to trimming and J lost 5 bases; unmatched junction nucleotides: 3. The length of the CDR3 is 12 residues. In nucleotides, the CDR3 is TGTGCCAGCAGTGCTGGGACTAACGAGCAGTACGTC. It is translated as CASSAGTNEQYV.

V usage is TRBV10-3 and J usage is TRBJ1-6, with D maybe TRBD1 (6 bases). With 5 bases removed from V and 6 bases from J, the gap between germline ends came to 11 bases. The CDR3 spans 14 residues. The germline V gene has CDR1 ENHRY and CDR2 SYGVKD. The chain's CDR3 is CAISPDSFNSPLHF. Written as DNA, the CDR3 is TGTGCCATCAGTCCGGACAGTTTTAATTCACCCCTCCACTTT.

This clonotype was recorded at least ten times. V and J are TRBV18 and TRBJ2-7; the match to TRBD1 covers 9 bases. The ends lost 2 bases at V and 4 bases at J; junction bases unmatched: 6. CDR1 is KGHSH, CDR2 LQKENI, per germline. There are 15 residues in the CDR3. CDR3 nucleotides: TGTGCCAGCTCACCAGAGGACAGGGGCTCGTACGAGCAGTACTTC. Amino acid sequence: CASSPEDRGSYEQYF.